This TCR beta chain comes out of a study of CD4 T cells in relation to SARS-CoV-2 and coronaviruses. At the level of the study: Of the patients, 8 or 9 were male, 4 female, two Hispanic.

V gave up 6 bases and J gave up 0 bases; unmatched junction bases: 9. The CDR3 is 19 residues long. The germline V gene encodes CDR1 MDHEN and CDR2 SYDVKM. Details on this clone: Its antigen remains unknown.

Sorted naive or memory CD4+ cells met CEF peptides for about 10 days. Profiling relied on immunoSEQ multiplex PCR, and the TCRdb table lists in-frame clones only, not all of them. Among fewer than 45,000 clones, approximately 87% were seen once, and the ten largest hold 1% to 1.5%. V gene TRBV28 combines with J gene TRBJ2-1; TRBD2 agrees at 15 bases. This receptor was identified in an adult with COVID-19. The sample taken for sequencing was naive CD4+ T cells from PBMCs, cultured in vitro. Subset denoted: naive CD4+ T cells isolated by negative enrichment. The CDR3 region is CASRGTSGRPSSSYNEQFF. CDR3 DNA sequence: TGTGCCAGCAGAGGGACTAGCGGGAGGCCGTCGAGCTCCTACAATGAGCAGTTCTTC.